This TCR beta chain is from a study of cytomegalovirus exposure and HLA in healthy donors. The PCR employed 60 Vbeta primers together with 13 Jbeta primers. Authors' processing steps: Approximately 12 million of tens of millions of unique TCR beta chains were shared, per a later count. TCRdb keeps only in-frame clones here, not all; method: immunoSEQ multiplex PCR. V and J calls and clone size follow that table, whereas D and trimming were derived from the DNA. Counted here are some 100,000 clones, roughly four fifths occurring once; the ten biggest clones make up 14%. In regard to this clone: The antigen is not known.

The CDR3 runs to 13 residues. Deletions cut 4 bases from V and 7 bases from J, with 13 bases between. Germline V CDR1 and CDR2: SGHTA, FQGNSA. The study's findings and limits: Using the classifier, cytomegalovirus status was reportedly diagnosed with high specificity and sensitivity. Compared with the approximately 700-donor mean, an Asian-associated ancestry cluster reportedly had fewer N-insertions, according to a later analysis.

The chain has TRBV7-2 and TRBJ1-2; a possible D gene is TRBD1 (5 bases). Sequencing was carried out using PBMCs. This TCR was sampled from a male donor in good health and CMV-seropositive. The CDR3 DNA reads as TGTGCCAGCAGCTCGGGGGTACAAGTTGGCTACACCTTC. It codes for CASSSGVQVGYTF.